This T cell receptor (beta chain) emerged from a study of identical twins. Study observations and caveats: Models came in too low on out-of-frame TCR alpha sharing in monozygotic twins. Surplus twin overlap in beta out-of-frame sequences was less pronounced.

There were only healthy Caucasians among the donors. Using its own MiXCR run on the 5' RACE reads, TCRdb lists one record per CDR3 protein. The sample consists of 500,000 to 650,000 distinct CDR3 sequences, about 7.6% of them appearing once. Turning to this clonotype: Its antigen is unidentified.

The same data also contributed to another study, on yellow fever vaccine responses in identical twins. Per that study: It has been reported that, in twins, the vaccine T cell response seemed partly convergent and partly personalized.

The sequence came from a woman aged 18 to 35 in good health. Sequenced input: PBMCs.

The CDR3 region has the DNA TGCAGTGCTAGATTGGCGCAGACCTACAATGAGCAGTTCTTC. Its protein product is CSARLAQTYNEQFF. The genes are TRBV20-1 and TRBJ2-1; no firm D call. The CDR3 length is 14 residues. The germline CDR1 and CDR2 sequences are DFQATT and SNEGSKA (reference sequence). Trimming shortened V by 2 bases and J by 2 bases, and 10 bases separated the two germline ends.